Sequencing of this T cell receptor beta chain was carried out in a study of beta chain features in type 1 diabetes. Germline V gene lookup returns CDR1 MDHEN and CDR2 SYDVKM. The V and J ends lost 1 base and 3 bases respectively, with 7 bases between them. CDR3 length: 13 amino acids. As regards this clone: The antigen is not known.

Broader study findings: Across all four CD4+ subsets, people with type 1 diabetes showed modestly shorter TCRB CDR3s. The study found fewer insertions and more deletions at VDJ junctions in type 1 diabetes patients.

Sequenced material consisted of expressed TCRB transcripts (all of the isolated RNA was reverse transcribed). Roughly 3.6 million reads was the average for naive, central memory and regulatory T cell samples. TCRdb's table, derived via immunoSEQ multiplex PCR, lists solely in-frame clones and lacks some. The sample carries under 850,000 clones, around 15% recorded once. One heparinised draw of blood, averaging around 120 mL, came from each donor. CD4+ cells of the naive, central memory, regulatory and stem cell-like memory types were sorted via CD45RO/CCR7/CD25/CD127/CD95/CD27. V usage is TRBV28 and J usage is TRBJ2-7; D uncertain. The sample was naive CD4+ T cells from blood. The sequence was obtained from a man younger than 35 with type 1 diabetes. The CDR3 sequence: CASSLSPIYEQYF. DNA of the CDR3: TGTGCCAGCAGTTTATCCCCAATCTACGAGCAGTACTTC.